Listed here is a single T cell receptor beta chain. As processed by the authors: Nucleated cell number was recorded as an estimate derived from reference gene primer amplification. This table comes from immunoSEQ multiplex PCR, and its TCRdb copy is limited to in-frame clones, with some not included. The V and J calls and clone size come from that table; D and trimming were worked out from the DNA. The sample records about 190,000 clones, approximately 79% being singletons. The data are from a study of blood T cell repertoires in COVID-19. Across the whole study: Samples representing acute and convalescent COVID-19 were sourced from the United States, Italy and Spain. Sample material is recorded as cDNA or gDNA derived from T cells, B-cell-depleted T cells, or PBMCs.

Looked up from germline, CDR1 is SGHTA and CDR2 is FQGNSA. The length of the CDR3 is 13 residues. The germline V and J ends were trimmed by 5 bases and 11 bases, with 18 bases remaining between them. The chain combines TRBV7-2 with TRBJ1-1; D perhaps matches TRBD1 (5 bases). The sequencing sample was made of peripheral blood. This TCR came from a man in his thirties or forties with active or convalescent COVID-19. The DNA for the CDR3 is TGTGCCAGCAGCGCCGTCCGCCCAGGGTCGGCTTTCTTT. Encoded protein: CASSAVRPGSAFF.